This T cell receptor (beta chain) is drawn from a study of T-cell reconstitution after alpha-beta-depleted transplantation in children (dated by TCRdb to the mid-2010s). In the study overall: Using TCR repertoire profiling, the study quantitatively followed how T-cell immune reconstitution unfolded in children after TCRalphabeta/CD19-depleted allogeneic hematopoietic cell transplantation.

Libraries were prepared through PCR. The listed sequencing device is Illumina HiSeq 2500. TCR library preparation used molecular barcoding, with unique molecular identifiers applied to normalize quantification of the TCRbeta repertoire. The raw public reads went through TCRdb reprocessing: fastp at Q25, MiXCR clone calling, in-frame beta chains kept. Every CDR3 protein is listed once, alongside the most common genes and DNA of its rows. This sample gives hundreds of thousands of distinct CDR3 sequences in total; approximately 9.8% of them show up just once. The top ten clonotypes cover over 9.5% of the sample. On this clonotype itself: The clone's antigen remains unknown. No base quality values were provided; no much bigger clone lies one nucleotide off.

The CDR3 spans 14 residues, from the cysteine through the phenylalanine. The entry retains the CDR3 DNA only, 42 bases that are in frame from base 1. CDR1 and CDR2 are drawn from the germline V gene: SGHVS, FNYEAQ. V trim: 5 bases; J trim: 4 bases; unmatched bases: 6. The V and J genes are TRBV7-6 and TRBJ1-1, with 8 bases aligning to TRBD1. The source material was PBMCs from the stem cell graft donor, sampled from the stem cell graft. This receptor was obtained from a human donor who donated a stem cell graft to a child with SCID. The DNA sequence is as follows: TGTGCCAGCAGCACCCGACAGGGGTTCACTGAAGCTTTCTTT. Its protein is CASSTRQGFTEAFF.